Only a few counts were recorded for the clone carrying this T cell receptor (beta chain). The antigen is unknown. These data come from a study of T cell repertoires in cytomegalovirus infection. Study details: Matching HLA type, along with CMV infection, was indicated by public TCR beta signatures. Findings and caveats of the study: Ex vivo, HLA-C-restricted CMV-specific TCR beta clonotypes prevailed over the rest of the response. Accumulated public TCR beta family frequency recognized individuals carrying CMV together with the relevant HLA.

Germline V gene lookup returns CDR1 MNHNY and CDR2 SVGAGI (reference sequence). The CDR3 runs 16 residues. V was cut by 2 bases and J by 7 bases, with 17 bases left in between. TCRdb reanalysed the reads using MiXCR and keeps one entry per CDR3 protein. The sample lists 340,000 or so distinct CDR3 sequences, 20% to 30% occurring once. Specimen: cultured PBMCs, collected from culture after CMV antigen stimulation. V and J are TRBV6-6 and TRBJ2-2; D perhaps matches TRBD2 (5 bases). This receptor was obtained from a human donor in good health (CMV status not recorded). Some clones in this sample may be carry-over from other donors' samples. Here the CDR3 reads CASSYEGVPGRGELFF. CDR3 bases: TGTGCCAGCAGTTACGAGGGCGTACCGGGTCGCGGGGAGCTGTTTTTT.